Here is one T cell receptor (beta chain) with its context. Its antigen is currently unknown. Data came from immunoSEQ multiplex PCR; TCRdb stores just in-frame clones and leaves some out. The sample consists of 2 million to 3 million clones, roughly 93% of them appearing once. The sample is drawn from a study of shared clonotypes between healthy human individuals. Study summary: Ranging from 18 to 49 in age, donors were a couple of women and three men.

Study-level points and caveats: The diversity represented, both genetic and in exposure history, was limited by few donors. Some clonotypes were shared by all four sorted-subset donors, while others were not shared. The non-shared ones had lower generation probabilities than the shared ones.

This receptor was identified in a young man in good health. Some clones in this sample may be carry-over from other donors' samples. Input material: naive CD4+ T cells from PBMCs. Subset noted: CD45RA+ positively selected.

The CDR3 DNA follows: TGTGCCAGCAGTTCGGGACAGGGTGACTACACCTTC. Its protein product is CASSSGQGDYTF. The chain is built from TRBV6-5 and TRBJ1-2; 9 bases match TRBD1. The V gene's germline CDR1 is MNHEY and CDR2 SVGAGI. J gave up 10 bases and V 4 bases, and 4 bases lay outside the gene matches. This CDR3 comprises 12 residues.